This TCR beta chain was identified in a study of T cell repertoires in cytomegalovirus infection. Study observations and caveats: Summed frequency of public TCR beta families distinguished CMV carriers with the relevant HLA.

In TCRdb, the reads were re-called with MiXCR into one record per CDR3 protein. The sample has fewer than 950,000 distinct CDR3 sequences; less than 35% are singletons. CDR1 is MNHEY and CDR2 is SVGAGI in the germline V gene. J gave up 5 bases and V 2 bases, and 0 bases lay outside the gene matches. The CDR3 sequence is 14 residues long. This clonotype occurred a few times. No antigen is known for it. The chain links TRBV6-5 to TRBJ2-5; TRBD2 aligns across 12 bases. This clonotype was sampled from a human donor in good health (CMV status not recorded). Some clones in this sample may be carry-over from other donors' samples. The material sequenced was cultured CD8+ T cells from PBMCs, taken from culture after CMV antigen stimulation. The DNA of the CDR3 is TGTGCCAGCAGTTACGGGACTAGCGGGGAGACCCAGTACTTC. This encodes CASSYGTSGETQYF.